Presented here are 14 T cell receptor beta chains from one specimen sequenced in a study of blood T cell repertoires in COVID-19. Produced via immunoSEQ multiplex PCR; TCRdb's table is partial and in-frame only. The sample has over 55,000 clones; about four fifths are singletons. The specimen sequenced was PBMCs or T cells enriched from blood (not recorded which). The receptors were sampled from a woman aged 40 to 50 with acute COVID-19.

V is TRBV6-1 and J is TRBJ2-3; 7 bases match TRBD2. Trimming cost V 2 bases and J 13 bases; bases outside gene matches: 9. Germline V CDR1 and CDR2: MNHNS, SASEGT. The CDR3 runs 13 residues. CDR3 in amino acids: CASSERGTSDEYF. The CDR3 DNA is TGTGCCAGCAGTGAAAGAGGTACTAGCGATGAGTATTTT.

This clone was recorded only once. CDR3 coding DNA: TGTGCCAGCAAAACCCGGACAATGGCCTACGAGCAGTACTTC. It codes for CASKTRTMAYEQYF. J is TRBJ2-7 and V is TRBV2; tentatively, D is TRBD1 (5 bases). Trimming left V 7 bases short and J 2 bases short, with 15 bases between. Germline CDR1 SNHLY, CDR2 FYNNEI. This CDR3 has 14 residues.

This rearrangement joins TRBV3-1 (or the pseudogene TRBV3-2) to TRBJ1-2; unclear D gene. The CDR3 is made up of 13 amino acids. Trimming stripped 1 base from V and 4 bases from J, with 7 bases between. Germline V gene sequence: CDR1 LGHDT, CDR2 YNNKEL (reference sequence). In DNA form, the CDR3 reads TGTGCCAGCAGCCAAGGGGAGACCTATGGCTACACCTTC. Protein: CASSQGETYGYTF.

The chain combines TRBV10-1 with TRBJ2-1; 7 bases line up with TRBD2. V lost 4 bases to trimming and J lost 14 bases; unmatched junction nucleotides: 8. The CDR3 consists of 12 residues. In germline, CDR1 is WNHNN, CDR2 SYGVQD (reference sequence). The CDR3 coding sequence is TGCGCCAGCAGTGGTCCCGGGGGGTGGAAGTTCTTC. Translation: CASSGPGGWKFF.

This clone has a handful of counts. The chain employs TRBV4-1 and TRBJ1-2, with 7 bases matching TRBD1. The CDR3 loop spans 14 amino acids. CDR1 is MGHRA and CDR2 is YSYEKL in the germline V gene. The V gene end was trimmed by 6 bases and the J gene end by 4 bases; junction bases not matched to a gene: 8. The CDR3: CASSHTQGSYGYTF. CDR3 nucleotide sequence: TGCGCCAGCAGTCACACACAGGGGTCCTATGGCTACACCTTC.

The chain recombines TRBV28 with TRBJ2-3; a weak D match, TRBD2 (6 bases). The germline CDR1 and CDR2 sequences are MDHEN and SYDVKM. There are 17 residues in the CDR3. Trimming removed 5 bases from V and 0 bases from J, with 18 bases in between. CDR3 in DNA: TGTGCCAGCAGTGCTGTGGGGGGTTTAACTAGCACAGATACGCAGTATTTT. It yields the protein CASSAVGGLTSTDTQYF.

The CDR3 reads CASSPAGDMADTQYF. Written as DNA, the CDR3 is TGTGCCAGCAGCCCAGCGGGAGATATGGCAGATACGCAGTATTTT. This chain connects TRBV7-9 to TRBJ2-3; 8 positions agree with TRBD2. The germline V gene has CDR1 SEHNR and CDR2 FQNEAQ (reference sequence). This CDR3 is 15 amino acids long. With V trimmed by 5 bases and J by 4 bases, 8 bases remained unmatched.

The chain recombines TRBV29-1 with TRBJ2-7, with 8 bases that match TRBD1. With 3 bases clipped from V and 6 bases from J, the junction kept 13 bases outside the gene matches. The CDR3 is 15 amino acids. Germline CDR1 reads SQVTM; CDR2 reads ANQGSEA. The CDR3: CSVELRPGQEPEQYF. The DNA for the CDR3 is TGCAGCGTTGAGCTTCGACCGGGACAGGAGCCCGAGCAGTACTTC.

The CDR3 nucleotides read TGTGCCAGCAGCCAGGAAGATCTACCTCGGAATGAGCAGTTCTTC. Its translation is CASSQEDLPRNEQFF. The chain has TRBV9 and TRBJ2-1; D is unresolved. V was trimmed by 4 bases and J by 7 bases, leaving 18 bases between them. Germline values: CDR1 SGDLS, CDR2 YYNGEE. The CDR3 extends over 15 amino acids. Using reference TRBV9 and TRBJ2-1 for the parts outside the CDR3, the full variable domain is DSGVTQTPKHLITATGQRVTLRCSPRSGDLSVYWYQQSLDQGLQFLIQYYNGEERAKGNILERFSAQQFPDLHSELNLSSLELGDSALYFCASSQEDLPRNEQFFGPGTRLTVL.

The CDR3 region is CASSIRQGIQPQHF. CDR3 coding DNA: TGTGCCAGTAGTATAAGACAGGGTATTCAGCCCCAGCATTTT. This chain joins TRBV19 and TRBJ1-5; 7 nucleotides agree with TRBD1. The CDR3 contains 14 residues. Germline CDR1 reads LNHDA; CDR2 reads SQIVND (reference sequence). Trimming at V came to 2 bases and at J to 6 bases, leaving 4 bases not matched to a gene.

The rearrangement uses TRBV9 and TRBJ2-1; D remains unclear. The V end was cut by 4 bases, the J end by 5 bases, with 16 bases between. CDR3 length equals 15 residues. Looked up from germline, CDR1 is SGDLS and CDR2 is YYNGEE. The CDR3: CASSLYDMAHNEQFF. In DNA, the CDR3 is TGTGCCAGCAGCCTATATGACATGGCACACAATGAGCAGTTCTTC.

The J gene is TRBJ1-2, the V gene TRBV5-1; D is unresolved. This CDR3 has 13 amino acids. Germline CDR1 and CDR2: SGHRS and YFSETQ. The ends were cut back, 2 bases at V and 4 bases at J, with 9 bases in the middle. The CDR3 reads CASSLAEGYGYTF. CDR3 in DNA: TGCGCCAGCAGCTTAGCGGAGGGCTATGGCTACACCTTC.

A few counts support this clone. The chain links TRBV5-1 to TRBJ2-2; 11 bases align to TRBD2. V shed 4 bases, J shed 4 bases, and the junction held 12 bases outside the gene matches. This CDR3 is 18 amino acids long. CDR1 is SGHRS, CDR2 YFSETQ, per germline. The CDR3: CASSLGLAGPRGTGELFF. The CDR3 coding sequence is TGCGCCAGCAGCCTAGGACTAGCGGGTCCTCGGGGCACCGGGGAGCTGTTTTTT.

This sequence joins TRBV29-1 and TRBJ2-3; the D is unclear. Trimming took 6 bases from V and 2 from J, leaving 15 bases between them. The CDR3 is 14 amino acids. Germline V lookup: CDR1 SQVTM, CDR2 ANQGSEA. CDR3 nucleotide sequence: TGCAGCGTCTCTAATACCGCATTCACAGATACGCAGTATTTT. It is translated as CSVSNTAFTDTQYF.